This T cell receptor (beta chain) was recorded in a study of Graves' ophthalmopathy and Graves' hyperthyroidism. Background on the study: The blood sample was drawn at first diagnosis and before any treatment. Study-level results: The model predicted progression of ophthalmopathy with a sensitivity of 60% to 71%, and its specificity was about 72%.

The authors amplified TCR beta CDR3 regions, and they did so from RNA transcripts for repertoire sequencing. First-round RT-PCR employed HTBI primers, with a second-round multiplex PCR after it. TCRdb analysed the multiplex PCR reads with MiXCR anew, one entry per CDR3 protein. Among almost 750,000 distinct CDR3 sequences, roughly two fifths were seen once, and the ten largest hold approximately 43%. Details on this clonotype: As yet, its antigen is unknown.

The CDR3 extends over 12 amino acids. CDR1 is SQVTM and CDR2 is ANQGSEA in the germline V gene. The ends lost 8 bases at V and 4 bases at J; junction bases unmatched: 3. Clinical symptoms, serum thyroxine, TRAb, thyroid ultrasound and orbital computed tomography were relied on for diagnosis. The sequenced sample was peripheral blood. The chain couples TRBV29-1 to TRBJ2-5, with 11 bases aligning to TRBD1. This sequence originates from an adult man with Graves' ophthalmopathy. CDR3 coding DNA: TGCAGCCGTGGGACAGGGGGAGAGACCCAGTACTTC. Amino acids: CSRGTGGETQYF.